This TCR beta chain was recovered during a study of blood T cell repertoires in COVID-19 (TCRdb year 2020). Turning to the overall study: The collaborator samples originated in the United States, Italy and Spain and spanned the acute and convalescent phases of COVID-19. Where available, HLA class I and class II types were obtained from metadata supplied by the sample provider rather than from assay-based typing. The samples were drawn from two sources: the first 160 participants of the ongoing ImmuneRACE study, and 1,000 to 1,500 subjects contributed by 6 global collaborators. The repertoires were released in a freely available public database meant as a resource for research on the immune response to SARS-CoV-2. Sample metadata almost always included a de-identified subject ID, COVID-19 status, age in years and sex. Subjects who had been exposed to COVID-19, were actively infected with it, or had recovered from it provided the deeply sampled blood TCRbeta repertoires that made up the dataset. The prospective study material was composed of cDNA or gDNA derived from T cells, B-cell-depleted T cells, or PBMCs. What the work shows at the level of the full study, not this receptor alone: The quantity of clinical and demographic metadata differed by source and by participant and was supplied without curation.

Regarding this clone: Its antigen target is currently unknown. Base quality data are lacking; no much larger clone is found one base away.

Participants in the prospective study were aged 18 to 89 years, lived in some 24 United States geographic areas, and enrolled through a virtual design. In the prospective study, cohorts were assigned on the basis of participant-reported clinical history obtained from a screening survey and a study questionnaire. Recovered participants in ImmuneRACE Cohort 3 were defined by two consecutive negative NP/OP PCR tests, clearance by a healthcare professional, or resolution of symptoms. In the prospective study, mobile phlebotomists collected whole blood, serum and a nasopharyngeal or oropharyngeal swab from each participant. Over a roughly 2-month period, participants in the prospective study had the option of providing additional blood draws and questionnaires. Prospective study blood samples were shipped either frozen or at room temperature before DNA extraction. From the germline V gene, CDR1 is SGHVS and CDR2 is FQNEAQ. A distance of 14 bases separates the germline ends of V and J, which lose 5 bases and 1 base respectively. From the cysteine up to the phenylalanine, the CDR3 has a length of 15 residues. The sequence is cut down to CDR3 DNA, 45 bases in frame from base 1.

TCRbeta CDR3 regions were amplified from genomic DNA using the immunoSEQ Assay, a bias-controlled multiplex PCR. Turning to the authors' computational methods: Within the assay, amplification of reference gene primers was used to estimate how many nucleated cells each sample contained. Sequence reads were collapsed and filtered to measure the absolute abundance of every unique TCRbeta CDR3 rearrangement. For each sample, productive Simpson clonality was calculated by taking the square root of Simpson's diversity index across productive rearrangements. The table was pulled from immuneACCESS by TCRdb, which kept in-frame rearrangements only. Such tables lose some clones; where checked, under half of the loss comes from unresolved V genes, and the rest has no known cause. D and trimming were read from the DNA, whereas the V and J calls and clone size are those reported in that table. Counted in this sample were 200,000 to 250,000 clones; about 89% of them appeared once. The ten top clones hold roughly 3.7% of the sample.

The receptor comes from a woman aged 25 to 39 who had recovered from COVID-19. Sequenced sample: PBMCs or T cells enriched from blood (not recorded which). Recombination joined TRBV7-8 with TRBJ1-1, with the identity of the D gene unclear. The nucleotide sequence reads TGTGCCAGCAGCCAAACCTCGACGGGGAACACTGAAGCTTTCTTT. This codes for CASSQTSTGNTEAFF.